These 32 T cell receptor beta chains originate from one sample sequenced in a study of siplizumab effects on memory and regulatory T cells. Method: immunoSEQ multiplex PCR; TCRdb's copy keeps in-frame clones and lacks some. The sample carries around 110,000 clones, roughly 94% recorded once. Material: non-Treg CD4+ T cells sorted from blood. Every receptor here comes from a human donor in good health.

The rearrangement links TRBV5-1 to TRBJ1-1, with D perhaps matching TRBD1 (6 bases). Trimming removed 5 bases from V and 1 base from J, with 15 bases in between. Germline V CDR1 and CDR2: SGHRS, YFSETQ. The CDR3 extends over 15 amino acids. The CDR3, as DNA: TGCGCCAGCAGGCTAGTTAACAGGGCGAACACTGAAGCTTTCTTT. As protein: CASRLVNRANTEAFF.

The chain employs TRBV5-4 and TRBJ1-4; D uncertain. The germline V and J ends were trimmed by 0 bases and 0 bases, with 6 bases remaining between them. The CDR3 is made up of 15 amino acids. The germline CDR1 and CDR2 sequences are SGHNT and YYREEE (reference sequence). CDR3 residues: CASSLDGTTNEKLFF. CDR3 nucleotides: TGTGCCAGCAGCTTGGATGGGACAACTAATGAAAAACTGTTTTTT.

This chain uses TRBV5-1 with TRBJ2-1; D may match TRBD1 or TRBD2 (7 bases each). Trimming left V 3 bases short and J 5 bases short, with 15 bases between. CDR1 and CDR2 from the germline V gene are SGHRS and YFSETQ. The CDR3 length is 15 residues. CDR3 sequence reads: CASSSTGRVDNEQFF. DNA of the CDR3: TGCGCCAGCAGCTCGACAGGGAGGGTAGACAATGAGCAGTTCTTC.

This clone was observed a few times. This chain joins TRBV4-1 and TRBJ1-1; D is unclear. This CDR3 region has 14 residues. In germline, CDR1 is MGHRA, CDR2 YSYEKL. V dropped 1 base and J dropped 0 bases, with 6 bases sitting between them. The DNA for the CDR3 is TGCGCCAGCAGCCAAGGCAAGTTGAACACTGAAGCTTTCTTT. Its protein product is CASSQGKLNTEAFF.

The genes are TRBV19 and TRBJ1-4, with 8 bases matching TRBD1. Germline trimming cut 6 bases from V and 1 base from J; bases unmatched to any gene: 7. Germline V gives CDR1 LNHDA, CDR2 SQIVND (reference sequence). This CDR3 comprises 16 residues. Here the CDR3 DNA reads TGTGCCAGTAGGCATCGGACAGGGATAACTAATGAAAAACTGTTTTTT. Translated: CASRHRTGITNEKLFF.

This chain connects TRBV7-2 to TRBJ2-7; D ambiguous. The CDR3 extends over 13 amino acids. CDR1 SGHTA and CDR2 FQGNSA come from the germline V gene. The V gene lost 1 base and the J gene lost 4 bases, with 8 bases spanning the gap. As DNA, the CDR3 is TGTGCCAGCAGCTTAGATACAGAGTACGAGCAGTACTTC. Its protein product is CASSLDTEYEQYF. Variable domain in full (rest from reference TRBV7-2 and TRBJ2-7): GAGVSQSPSNKVTEKGKDVELRCDPISGHTALYWYRQSLGQGLEFLIYFQGNSAPDKSGLPSDRFSAERTGGSVSTLTIQRTQQEDSAVYLCASSLDTEYEQYFGPGTRLTVT.

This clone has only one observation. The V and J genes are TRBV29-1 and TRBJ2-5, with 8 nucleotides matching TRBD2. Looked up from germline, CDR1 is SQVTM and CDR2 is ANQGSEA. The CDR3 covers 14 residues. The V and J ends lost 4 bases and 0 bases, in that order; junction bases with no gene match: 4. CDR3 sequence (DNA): TGCAGCGTTGTTTCTAGCGGGTACCAAGAGACCCAGTACTTC. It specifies CSVVSSGYQETQYF.

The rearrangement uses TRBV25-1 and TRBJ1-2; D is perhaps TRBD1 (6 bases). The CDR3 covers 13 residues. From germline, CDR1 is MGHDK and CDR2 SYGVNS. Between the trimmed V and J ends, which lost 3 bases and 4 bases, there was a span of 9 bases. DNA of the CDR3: TGTGCCAGCAGTGATGACAGGAGCTATGGCTACACCTTC. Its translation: CASSDDRSYGYTF.

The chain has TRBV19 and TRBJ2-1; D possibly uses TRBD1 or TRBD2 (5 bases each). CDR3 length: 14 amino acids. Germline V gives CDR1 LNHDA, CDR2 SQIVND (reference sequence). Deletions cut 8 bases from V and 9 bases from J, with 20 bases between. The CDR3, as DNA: TGTGCCAGTTCTCTCCGGGACCCTACCGGTGAGCAGTTCTTC. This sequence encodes CASSLRDPTGEQFF.

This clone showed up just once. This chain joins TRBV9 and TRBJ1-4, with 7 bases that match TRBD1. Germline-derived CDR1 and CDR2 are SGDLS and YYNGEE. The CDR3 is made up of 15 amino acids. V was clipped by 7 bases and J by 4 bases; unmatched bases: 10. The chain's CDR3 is CASGLTGQLNEKLFF. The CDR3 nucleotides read TGTGCCAGCGGATTAACGGGACAGCTTAATGAAAAACTGTTTTTT.

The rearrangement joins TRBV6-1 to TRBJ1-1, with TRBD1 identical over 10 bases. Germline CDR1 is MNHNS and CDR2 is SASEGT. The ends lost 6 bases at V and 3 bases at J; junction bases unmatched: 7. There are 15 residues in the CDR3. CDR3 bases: TGTGCCAGCAGATCGAAGGGACAGGGGTACACTGAAGCTTTCTTT. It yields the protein CASRSKGQGYTEAFF.

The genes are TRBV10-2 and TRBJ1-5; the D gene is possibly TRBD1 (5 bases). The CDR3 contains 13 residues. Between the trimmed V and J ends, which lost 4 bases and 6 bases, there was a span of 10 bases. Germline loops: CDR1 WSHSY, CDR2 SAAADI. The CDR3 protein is CASSGGVGQPQHF. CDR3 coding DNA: TGCGCCAGCAGTGGGGGGGTTGGTCAGCCCCAGCATTTT.

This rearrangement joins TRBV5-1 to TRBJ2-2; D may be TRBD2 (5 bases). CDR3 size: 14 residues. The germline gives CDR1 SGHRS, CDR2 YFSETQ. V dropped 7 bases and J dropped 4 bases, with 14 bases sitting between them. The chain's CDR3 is CASEVGSGTGELFF. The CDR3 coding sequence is TGCGCCAGCGAGGTGGGCAGCGGCACCGGGGAGCTGTTTTTT.

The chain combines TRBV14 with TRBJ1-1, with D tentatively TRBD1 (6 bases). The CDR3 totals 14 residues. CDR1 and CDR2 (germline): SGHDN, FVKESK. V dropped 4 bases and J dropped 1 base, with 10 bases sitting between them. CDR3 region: CASSPRGGNTEAFF. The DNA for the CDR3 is TGTGCCAGCAGCCCCAGAGGGGGGAACACTGAAGCTTTCTTT.

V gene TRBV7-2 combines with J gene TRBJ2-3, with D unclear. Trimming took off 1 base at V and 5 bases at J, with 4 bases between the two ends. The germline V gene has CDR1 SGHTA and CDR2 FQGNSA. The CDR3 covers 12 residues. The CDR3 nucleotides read TGTGCCAGCAGCTTAGATCGAGATACGCAGTATTTT. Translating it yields CASSLDRDTQYF. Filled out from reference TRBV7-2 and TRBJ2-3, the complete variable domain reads GAGVSQSPSNKVTEKGKDVELRCDPISGHTALYWYRQSLGQGLEFLIYFQGNSAPDKSGLPSDRFSAERTGGSVSTLTIQRTQQEDSAVYLCASSLDRDTQYFGPGTRLTVL.

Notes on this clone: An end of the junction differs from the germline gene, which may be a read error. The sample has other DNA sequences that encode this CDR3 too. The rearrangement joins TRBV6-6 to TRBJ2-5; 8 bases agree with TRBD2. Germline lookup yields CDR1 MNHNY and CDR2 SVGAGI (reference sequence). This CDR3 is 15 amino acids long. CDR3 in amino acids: CASSYASGGGETQYF. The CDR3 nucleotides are TGTGCCAGTAGTTACGCCAGCGGGGGCGGTGAGACCCAGTACTTC.

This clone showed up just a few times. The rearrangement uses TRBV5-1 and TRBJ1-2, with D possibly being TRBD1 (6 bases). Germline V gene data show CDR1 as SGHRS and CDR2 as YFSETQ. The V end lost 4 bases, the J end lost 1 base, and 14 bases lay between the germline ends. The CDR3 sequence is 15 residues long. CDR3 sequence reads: CASSPGQPGNYGYTF. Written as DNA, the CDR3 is TGCGCCAGCAGCCCGGGACAACCCGGTAACTATGGCTACACCTTC. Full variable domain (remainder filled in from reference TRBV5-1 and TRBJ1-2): KAGVTQTPRYLIKTRGQQVTLSCSPISGHRSVSWYQQTPGQGLQFLFEYFSETQRNKGNFPGRFSGRQFSNSRSEMNVSTLELGDSALYLCASSPGQPGNYGYTFGSGTRLTVV.

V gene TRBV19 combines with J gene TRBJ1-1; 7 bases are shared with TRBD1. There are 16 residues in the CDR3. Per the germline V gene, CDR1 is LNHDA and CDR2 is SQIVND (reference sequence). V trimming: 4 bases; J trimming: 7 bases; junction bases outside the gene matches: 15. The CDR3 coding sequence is TGTGCCAGTAGTACCCGGGACAGCCTATATACAGGTGAAGCTTTCTTT. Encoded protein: CASSTRDSLYTGEAFF.

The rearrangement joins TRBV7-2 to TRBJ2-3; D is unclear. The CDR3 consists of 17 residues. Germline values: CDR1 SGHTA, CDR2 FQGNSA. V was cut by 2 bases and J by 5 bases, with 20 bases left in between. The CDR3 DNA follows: TGTGCCAGCAGCTTATTGCCACCTAGTCCCCTGGGAGATACGCAGTATTTT. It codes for CASSLLPPSPLGDTQYF. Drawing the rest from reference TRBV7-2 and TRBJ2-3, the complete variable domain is GAGVSQSPSNKVTEKGKDVELRCDPISGHTALYWYRQSLGQGLEFLIYFQGNSAPDKSGLPSDRFSAERTGGSVSTLTIQRTQQEDSAVYLCASSLLPPSPLGDTQYFGPGTRLTVL.

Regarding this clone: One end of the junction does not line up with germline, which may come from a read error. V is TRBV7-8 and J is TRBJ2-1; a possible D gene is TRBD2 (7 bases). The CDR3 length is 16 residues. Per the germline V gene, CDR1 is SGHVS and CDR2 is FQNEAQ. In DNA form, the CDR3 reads TGTGCCAGCAGCCGGGGGGCGGGGACCTCCTACATTGAGCAGTTCTTC. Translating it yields CASSRGAGTSYIEQFF.

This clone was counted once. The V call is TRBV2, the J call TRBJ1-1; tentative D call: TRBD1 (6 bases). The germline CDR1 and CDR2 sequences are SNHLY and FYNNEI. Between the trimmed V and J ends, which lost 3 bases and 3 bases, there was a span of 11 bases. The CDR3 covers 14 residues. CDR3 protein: CASSDTGIDTEAFF. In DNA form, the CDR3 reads TGTGCCAGCAGTGATACAGGGATCGACACTGAAGCTTTCTTT.

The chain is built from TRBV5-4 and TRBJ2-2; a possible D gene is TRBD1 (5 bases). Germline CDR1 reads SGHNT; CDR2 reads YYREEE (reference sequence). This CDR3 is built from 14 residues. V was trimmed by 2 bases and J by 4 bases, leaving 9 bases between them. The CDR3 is CASSLTGFTGELFF. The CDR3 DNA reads TGTGCCAGCAGCTTAACAGGATTCACCGGGGAGCTGTTTTTT.

CDR3 region: CASSRLTGMAENGYTF. As DNA, the CDR3 is TGCGCCAGCAGCCGATTGACAGGGATGGCTGAAAATGGCTACACCTTC. J is TRBJ1-2 and V is TRBV4-1; TRBD1 aligns across 7 bases. Germline V gives CDR1 MGHRA, CDR2 YSYEKL. The CDR3 consists of 16 residues. The trim removed 4 bases at V and 6 bases at J, leaving 14 bases unmatched.

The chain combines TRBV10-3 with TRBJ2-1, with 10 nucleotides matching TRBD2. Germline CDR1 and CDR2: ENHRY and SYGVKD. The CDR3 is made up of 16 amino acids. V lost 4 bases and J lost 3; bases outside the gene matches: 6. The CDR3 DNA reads TGTGCCATCAGTGTATTAGCGGGAGGAATCTACAATGAGCAGTTCTTC. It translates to CAISVLAGGIYNEQFF.

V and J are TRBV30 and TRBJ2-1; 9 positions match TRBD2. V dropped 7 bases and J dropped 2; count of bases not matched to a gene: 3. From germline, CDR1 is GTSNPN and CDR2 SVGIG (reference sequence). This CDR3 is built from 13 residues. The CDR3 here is CASIAGAYNEQFF. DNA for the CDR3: TGTGCCTCGATAGCGGGAGCCTACAATGAGCAGTTCTTC. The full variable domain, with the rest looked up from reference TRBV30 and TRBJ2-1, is SQTIHQWPATLVQPVGSPLSLECTVEGTSNPNLYWYRQAAGRGLQLLFYSVGIGQISSEVPQNLSASRPQDRQFILSSKKLLLSDSGFYLCASIAGAYNEQFFGPGTRLTVL.

CDR3 amino acids: CASTVGYVGGELFF. The CDR3 region has the DNA TGTGCCAGCACGGTCGGGTATGTTGGCGGGGAGCTGTTTTTT. The chain carries TRBV2 and TRBJ2-2; D gene unclear. Germline CDR1 reads SNHLY; CDR2 reads FYNNEI. The CDR3 is made up of 14 amino acids. V was clipped by 7 bases and J by 7 bases, with 16 bases between them.

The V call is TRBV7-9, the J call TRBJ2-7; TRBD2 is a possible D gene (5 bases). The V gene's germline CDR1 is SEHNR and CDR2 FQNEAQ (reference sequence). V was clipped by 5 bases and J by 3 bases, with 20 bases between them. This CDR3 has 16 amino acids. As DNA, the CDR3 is TGTGCCAGCAGCCCGTCGGCGGGCAGAACGCTCTACGAGCAGTACTTC. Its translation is CASSPSAGRTLYEQYF.

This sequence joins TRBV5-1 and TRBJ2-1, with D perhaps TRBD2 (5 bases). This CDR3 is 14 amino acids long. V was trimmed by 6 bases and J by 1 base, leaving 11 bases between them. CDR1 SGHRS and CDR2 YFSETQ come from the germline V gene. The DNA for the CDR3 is TGCGCCAGCATCGCCGGAGGATCCTACAATGAGCAGTTCTTC. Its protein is CASIAGGSYNEQFF.

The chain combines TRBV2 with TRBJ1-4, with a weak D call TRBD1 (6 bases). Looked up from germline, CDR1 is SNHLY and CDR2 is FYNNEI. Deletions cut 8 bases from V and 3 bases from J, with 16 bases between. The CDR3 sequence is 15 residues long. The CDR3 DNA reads TGTGCCAGCTCCAAGGAGGGGGTATCTAATGAAAAACTGTTTTTT. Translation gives CASSKEGVSNEKLFF.

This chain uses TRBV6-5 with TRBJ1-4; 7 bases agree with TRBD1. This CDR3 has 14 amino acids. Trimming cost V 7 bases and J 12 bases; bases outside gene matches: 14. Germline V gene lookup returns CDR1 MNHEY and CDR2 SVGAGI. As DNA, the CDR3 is TGTGCCAGCAAAAAGGACAGGAGATACAACGAACTGTTTTTT. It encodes CASKKDRRYNELFF.

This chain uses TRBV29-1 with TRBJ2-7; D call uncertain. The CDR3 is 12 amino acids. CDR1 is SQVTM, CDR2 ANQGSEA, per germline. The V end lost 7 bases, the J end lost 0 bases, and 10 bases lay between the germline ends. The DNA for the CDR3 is TGCAGCGACACCCAGAGCTCCTACGAGCAGTACTTC. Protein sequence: CSDTQSSYEQYF.

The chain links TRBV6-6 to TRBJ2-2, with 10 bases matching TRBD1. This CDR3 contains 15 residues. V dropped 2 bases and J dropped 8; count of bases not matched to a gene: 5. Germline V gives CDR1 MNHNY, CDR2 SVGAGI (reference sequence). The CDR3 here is CASSYNRDRGGELFF. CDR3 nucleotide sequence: TGTGCCAGCAGTTACAATAGGGACAGGGGTGGGGAGCTGTTTTTT.